The TCR beta chain under discussion was sequenced for a study of shared clonotypes between healthy human individuals. At the deep level, the assay was run. A 200 ng quantity of DNA, tens of thousands of T cell genomes, went into the sorted-subset replicate PCRs. Clones were sequenced by immunoSEQ multiplex PCR, and TCRdb holds only the in-frame ones, with some missing. This table has some 1,600,000 clones, 95% to 99% appearing once. This CDR3 has 15 amino acids. V shed 3 bases and J shed 6 bases, with 20 bases lying between them. Germline V gene data show CDR1 as SQVTM and CDR2 as ANQGSEA. This clone is a singleton in its sample.

The TCR comes from a man aged 30-40 years in good health. What was sequenced was naive CD4+ T cells sorted from blood. Subset in this sample: CD45RA+ positively selected. The rearrangement links TRBV29-1 to TRBJ2-5, with D hard to call. The CDR3 sequence: CSVDRPPNLRQTQYF. DNA for the CDR3: TGCAGCGTTGATAGGCCACCCAATTTAAGGCAGACCCAGTACTTC.